The 12 T cell receptor beta chains below come from one sample, sequenced in a study of cytomegalovirus exposure and HLA in healthy donors. 13 Jbeta primers and 60 Vbeta primers were used for the PCR. The repertoire was sequenced with immunoSEQ multiplex PCR; TCRdb's copy has only in-frame clones and lacks some. The data contain over 200,000 clones, roughly 75% of them singletons. The specimen sequenced was PBMCs. These receptors originate from a woman aged 30 to 39 in good health and CMV-seronegative.

This sequence joins TRBV27 and TRBJ1-2, with D tentatively TRBD1 (5 bases). CDR1 is MNHEY and CDR2 is SMNVEV in the germline V gene (reference sequence). Trimming took 8 bases from V and 4 from J, leaving 14 bases between them. The CDR3 has 13 residues. The DNA of the CDR3 is TGTGCCAGCGGTATTCAGGGTGTCTATGGCTACACCTTC. Its protein is CASGIQGVYGYTF.

This clone was counted a single time. An end of the junction differs from the germline gene, which may be a read error. The V call is TRBV29-1, the J call TRBJ1-5; D uncertain. The CDR3 extends over 12 amino acids. Germline CDR1 reads SQVTM; CDR2 reads ANQGSEA. The CDR3 is CSARKGGQPQNF. Written as DNA, the CDR3 is TGCAGCGCCCGGAAAGGAGGGCAGCCCCAGAATTTT.

This chain links TRBV29-1 with TRBJ1-4; perhaps TRBD1 as D (6 bases). Germline V lookup: CDR1 SQVTM, CDR2 ANQGSEA. This CDR3 spans 17 amino acids. Between the trimmed V and J ends, which lost 0 bases and 0 bases, there was a span of 14 bases. CDR3 sequence (DNA): TGCAGCGTTGAAGATCCCTTTTACAGGGCAACTAATGAAAAACTGTTTTTT. Residues: CSVEDPFYRATNEKLFF.

The DNA of the CDR3 is TGTGCCAGCAGTTACAGGGGGACTGAAGCTTTCTTT. This codes for CASSYRGTEAFF. V gene TRBV5-6 combines with J gene TRBJ1-1; the match to TRBD1 covers 8 bases. The CDR3 spans 12 residues. Per germline, CDR1 SGHDT and CDR2 YYEEEE. V shed 5 bases, J shed 5 bases, and the junction held 2 bases outside the gene matches.

V and J are TRBV11-3 and TRBJ2-7; D perhaps matches TRBD2 (5 bases). CDR1 is SGHNT and CDR2 is YENEEA in the germline V gene. Trimming shortened V by 4 bases and J by 4 bases, and 14 bases separated the two germline ends. The CDR3 spans 14 residues. The DNA for the CDR3 is TGTGCCAGCAGCTCGGGTGGGGAGTTGTACGAGCAGTACTTC. Translated: CASSSGGELYEQYF.

The gene calls are TRBV7-6 and TRBJ2-7; possible D gene TRBD2, 6 bases. The CDR3 covers 15 residues. V was pared by 4 bases and J by 1 base, with 14 bases between. Germline V gene sequence: CDR1 SGHVS, CDR2 FNYEAQ. Here the CDR3 DNA reads TGTGCCAGCAGCTCCTCGCCGGGAGCATCCTACGAGCAGTACTTC. Translating gives CASSSSPGASYEQYF. The whole variable domain, remainder taken from reference TRBV7-6 and TRBJ2-7, is GAGVSQSPRYKVTKRGQDVALRCDPISGHVSLYWYRQALGQGPEFLTYFNYEAQQDKSGLPNDRFSAERPEGSISTLTIQRTEQRDSAMYRCASSSSPGASYEQYFGPGTRLTVT.

The chain has TRBV4-1 and TRBJ2-1, with 9 bases identical to TRBD2. From germline, CDR1 is MGHRA and CDR2 YSYEKL. Trimming removed 0 bases from V and 7 bases from J; junction bases left unmatched: 10. This CDR3 region has 17 residues. The CDR3 reads CASSQDLLSGGWNEQFF. Here the CDR3 DNA reads TGCGCCAGCAGCCAAGATCTTCTTAGCGGGGGCTGGAATGAGCAGTTCTTC.

This rearrangement joins TRBV6-1 to TRBJ2-1; 11 nucleotides line up with TRBD2. The CDR3 length is 15 residues. The trim removed 2 bases at V and 8 bases at J, leaving 5 bases unmatched. CDR1 and CDR2 (germline): MNHNS, SASEGT. The CDR3 reads CASSEIAGGLDEQFF. CDR3 nucleotide sequence: TGTGCCAGCAGTGAAATAGCGGGAGGGCTCGATGAGCAGTTCTTC.

The rearrangement joins TRBV21-1 to TRBJ2-3; whether TRBD2, the table's D call, matches the DNA was not checked. TRBV21-1 is annotated as a pseudogene. The CDR3 covers 14 residues. The CDR3 reads CASPLSGSTDTQYF. The CDR3 region has the DNA TGTGCCAGCCCCCTTAGCGGTAGCACAGATACGCAGTATTTT.

J is TRBJ1-5 and V is TRBV6-1; D is possibly TRBD1 (6 bases). V was trimmed by 5 bases and J by 7 bases, leaving 15 bases between them. The CDR3 runs 14 residues. Per germline, CDR1 MNHNS and CDR2 SASEGT. CDR3 loop: CASSLGGGGQPQHF. Written as DNA, the CDR3 is TGTGCCAGCAGTCTTGGGGGGGGCGGGCAGCCCCAGCATTTT.

The rearrangement links TRBV6-5 to TRBJ1-1; D remains unclear. V gave up 7 bases and J gave up 3 bases, with 6 bases separating them. This CDR3 spans 11 amino acids. Germline assignment: CDR1 MNHEY and CDR2 SVGAGI. The DNA for the CDR3 is TGTGCCAGCACGAGAGACACTGAAGCTTTCTTT. Its protein is CASTRDTEAFF.

The CDR3 here is CASSVIGQPHYGYTF. The CDR3 region has the DNA TGTGCCAGTAGTGTCATCGGACAGCCGCACTATGGCTACACCTTC. V and J are TRBV19 and TRBJ1-2, with a possible D match to TRBD1 (6 bases). There are 15 residues in the CDR3. CDR1 and CDR2 from the germline V gene are LNHDA and SQIVND (reference sequence). V shed 5 bases and J shed 3 bases, with 16 bases lying between them.